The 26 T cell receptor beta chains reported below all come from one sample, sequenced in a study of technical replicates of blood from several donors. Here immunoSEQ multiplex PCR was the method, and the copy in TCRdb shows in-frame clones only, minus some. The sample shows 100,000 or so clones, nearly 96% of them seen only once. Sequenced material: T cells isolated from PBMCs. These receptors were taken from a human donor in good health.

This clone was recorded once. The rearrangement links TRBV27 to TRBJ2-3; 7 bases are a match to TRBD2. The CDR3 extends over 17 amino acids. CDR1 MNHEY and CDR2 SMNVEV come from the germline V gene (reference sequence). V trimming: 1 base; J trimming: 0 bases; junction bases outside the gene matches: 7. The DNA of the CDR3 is TGTGCCAGCAGTTTATTTGGGGGGGGGATCAGCACAGATACGCAGTATTTT. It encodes CASSLFGGGISTDTQYF.

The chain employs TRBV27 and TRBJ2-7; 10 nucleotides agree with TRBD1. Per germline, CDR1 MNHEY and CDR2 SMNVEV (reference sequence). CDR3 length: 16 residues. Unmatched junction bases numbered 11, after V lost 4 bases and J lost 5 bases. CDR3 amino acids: CASSSSGQGIENEQYF. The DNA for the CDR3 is TGTGCCAGCAGTTCATCGGGACAGGGGATTGAGAACGAGCAGTACTTC.

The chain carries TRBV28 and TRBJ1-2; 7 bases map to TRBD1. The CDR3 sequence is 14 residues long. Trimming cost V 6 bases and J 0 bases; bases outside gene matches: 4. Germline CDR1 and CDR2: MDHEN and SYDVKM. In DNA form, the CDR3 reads TGTGCCAGCAGCTACAGGGGATCTAACTATGGCTACACCTTC. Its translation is CASSYRGSNYGYTF.

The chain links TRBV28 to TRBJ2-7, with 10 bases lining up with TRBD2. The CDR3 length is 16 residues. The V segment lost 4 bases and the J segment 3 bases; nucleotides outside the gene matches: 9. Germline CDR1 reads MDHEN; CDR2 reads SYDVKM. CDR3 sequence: CASSSPPSGRGYEQYF. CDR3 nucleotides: TGTGCCAGCAGTTCACCCCCTAGCGGGAGAGGCTACGAGCAGTACTTC.

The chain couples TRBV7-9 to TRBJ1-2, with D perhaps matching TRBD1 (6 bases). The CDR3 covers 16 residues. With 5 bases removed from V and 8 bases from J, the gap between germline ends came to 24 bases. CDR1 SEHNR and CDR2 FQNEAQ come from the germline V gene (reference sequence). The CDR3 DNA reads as TGTGCCAGCAGCCCAGGGGAGACTGTTTCAAGGAGGGGCTACACCTTC. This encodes CASSPGETVSRRGYTF.

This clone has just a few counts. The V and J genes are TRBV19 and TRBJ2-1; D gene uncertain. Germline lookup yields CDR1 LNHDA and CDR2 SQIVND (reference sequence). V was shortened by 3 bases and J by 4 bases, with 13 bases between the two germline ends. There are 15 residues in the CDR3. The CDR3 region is CASSIGGEPYNEQFF. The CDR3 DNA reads TGTGCCAGTAGTATCGGCGGAGAACCATACAATGAGCAGTTCTTC.

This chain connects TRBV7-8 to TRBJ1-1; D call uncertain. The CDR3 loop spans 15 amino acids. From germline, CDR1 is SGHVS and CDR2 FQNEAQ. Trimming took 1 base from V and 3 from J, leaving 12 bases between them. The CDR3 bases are TGTGCCAGCAGCTTAGGTGCGGGATCCCACACTGAAGCTTTCTTT. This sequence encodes CASSLGAGSHTEAFF.

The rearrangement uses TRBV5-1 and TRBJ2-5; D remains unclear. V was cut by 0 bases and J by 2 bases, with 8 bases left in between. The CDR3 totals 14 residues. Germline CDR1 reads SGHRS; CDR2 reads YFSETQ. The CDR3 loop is CASSLVAQQETQYF. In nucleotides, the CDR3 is TGCGCCAGCAGCTTGGTGGCCCAGCAAGAGACCCAGTACTTC.

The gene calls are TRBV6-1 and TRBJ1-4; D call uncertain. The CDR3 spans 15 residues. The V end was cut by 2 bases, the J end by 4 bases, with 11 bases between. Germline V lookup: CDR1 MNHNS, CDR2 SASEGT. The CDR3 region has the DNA TGTGCCAGCAGTGAAACGGCAGGCCGTAATGAAAAACTGTTTTTT. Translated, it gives CASSETAGRNEKLFF.

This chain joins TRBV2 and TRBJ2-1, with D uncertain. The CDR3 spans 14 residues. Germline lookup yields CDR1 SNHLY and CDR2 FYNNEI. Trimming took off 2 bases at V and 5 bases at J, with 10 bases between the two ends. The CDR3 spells CASSENEVDNEQFF. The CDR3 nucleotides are TGTGCCAGCAGTGAAAATGAGGTCGACAATGAGCAGTTCTTC.

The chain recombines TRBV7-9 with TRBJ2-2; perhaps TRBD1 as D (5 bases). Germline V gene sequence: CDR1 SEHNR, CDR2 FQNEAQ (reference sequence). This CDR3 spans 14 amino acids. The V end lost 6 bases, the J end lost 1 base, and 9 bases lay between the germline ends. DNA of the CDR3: TGTGCCAGCAGACAAACAGGGAACACCGGGGAGCTGTTTTTT. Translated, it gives CASRQTGNTGELFF.

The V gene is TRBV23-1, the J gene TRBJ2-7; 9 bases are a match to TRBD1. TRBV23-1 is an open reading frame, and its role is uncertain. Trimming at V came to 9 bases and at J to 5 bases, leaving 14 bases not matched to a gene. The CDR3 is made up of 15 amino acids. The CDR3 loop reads CASNGAGTGNHEQYF. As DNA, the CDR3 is TGCGCCAGTAATGGTGCCGGGACAGGGAACCACGAGCAGTACTTC.

For the CDR3, the DNA is TGTGCCAGTAGCACGGACAGGGTAGGCTATGGCTACACCTTC. Its protein product is CASSTDRVGYGYTF. The chain combines TRBV19 with TRBJ1-2; 8 nucleotides line up with TRBD1. This CDR3 contains 14 residues. Per germline, CDR1 LNHDA and CDR2 SQIVND (reference sequence). The V and J ends lost 6 bases and 4 bases, in that order; junction bases with no gene match: 7.

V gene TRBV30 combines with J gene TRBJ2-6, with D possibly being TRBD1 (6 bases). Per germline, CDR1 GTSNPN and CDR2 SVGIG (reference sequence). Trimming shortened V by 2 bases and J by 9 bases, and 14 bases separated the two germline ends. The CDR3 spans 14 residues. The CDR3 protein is CAWSQGPENNVLTF. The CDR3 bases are TGTGCCTGGAGTCAGGGGCCCGAAAACAACGTCCTGACTTTC.

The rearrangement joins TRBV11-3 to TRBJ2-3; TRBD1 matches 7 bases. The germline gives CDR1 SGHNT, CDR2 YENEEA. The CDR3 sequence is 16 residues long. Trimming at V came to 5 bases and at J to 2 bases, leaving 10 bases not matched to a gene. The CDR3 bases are TGTGCCAGCAGCCCACAGGGGTGGCAACTCACAGATACGCAGTATTTT. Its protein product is CASSPQGWQLTDTQYF.

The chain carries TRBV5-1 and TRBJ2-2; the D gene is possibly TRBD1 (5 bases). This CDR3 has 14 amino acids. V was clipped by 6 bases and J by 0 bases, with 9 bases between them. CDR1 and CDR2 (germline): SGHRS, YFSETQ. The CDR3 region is CASTDIPNTGELFF. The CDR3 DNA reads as TGCGCCAGCACGGACATCCCGAACACCGGGGAGCTGTTTTTT.

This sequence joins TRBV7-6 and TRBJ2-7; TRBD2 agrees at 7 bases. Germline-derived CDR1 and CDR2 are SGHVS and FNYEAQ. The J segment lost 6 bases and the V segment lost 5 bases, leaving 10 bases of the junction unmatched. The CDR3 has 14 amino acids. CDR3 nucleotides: TGTGCCAGCAGCCCCAACCAGCGGGGAGGCGAGCAGTACTTC. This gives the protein CASSPNQRGGEQYF.

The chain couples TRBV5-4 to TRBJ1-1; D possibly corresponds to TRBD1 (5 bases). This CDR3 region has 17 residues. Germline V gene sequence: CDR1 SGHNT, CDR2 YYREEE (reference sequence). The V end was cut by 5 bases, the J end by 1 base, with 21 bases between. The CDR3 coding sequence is TGTGCCAGCAGTCCCCGTGGGGGGATGCTGGGGAACACTGAAGCTTTCTTT. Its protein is CASSPRGGMLGNTEAFF.

The CDR3: CASGGVRTGAHYGYTF. For the CDR3, the DNA is TGTGCCAGCGGGGGAGTTAGGACAGGGGCCCACTATGGCTACACCTTC. V gene TRBV27 combines with J gene TRBJ1-2, with TRBD1 matching over 9 bases. The junction had 13 bases not matched to a gene; V was cut back by 8 bases and J by 3 bases. CDR1 and CDR2 (germline): MNHEY, SMNVEV (reference sequence). CDR3 size: 16 residues.

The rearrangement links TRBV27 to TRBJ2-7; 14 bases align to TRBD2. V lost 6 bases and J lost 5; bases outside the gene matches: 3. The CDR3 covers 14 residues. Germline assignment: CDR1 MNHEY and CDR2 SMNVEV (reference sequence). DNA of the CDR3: TGTGCCAGCAGCTGGGGACTAGCGGGAGACGAGCAGTACTTC. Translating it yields CASSWGLAGDEQYF.

CDR3 nucleotides: TGTGCCAGTAGTCTCTCCATGAGCAACTATGGCTACACCTTC. Translating gives CASSLSMSNYGYTF. The chain has TRBV19 and TRBJ1-2; D unresolved. The CDR3 covers 14 residues. From germline, CDR1 is LNHDA and CDR2 SQIVND (reference sequence). V gave up 5 bases and J gave up 2 bases, with 12 bases separating them.

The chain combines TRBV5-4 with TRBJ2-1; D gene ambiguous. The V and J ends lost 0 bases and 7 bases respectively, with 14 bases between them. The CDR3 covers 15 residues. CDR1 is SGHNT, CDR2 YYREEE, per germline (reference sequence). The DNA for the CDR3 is TGTGCCAGCAGCTTGGCCCAAGGAGTGGCGAATGAGCAGTTCTTC. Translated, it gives CASSLAQGVANEQFF.

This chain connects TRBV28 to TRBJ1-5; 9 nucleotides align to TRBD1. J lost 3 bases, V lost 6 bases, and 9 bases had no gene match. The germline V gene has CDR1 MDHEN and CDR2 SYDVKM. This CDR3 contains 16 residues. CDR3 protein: CASSNRGQAYNQPQHF. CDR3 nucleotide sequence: TGTGCCAGCAGCAACAGGGGGCAGGCCTACAATCAGCCCCAGCATTTT.

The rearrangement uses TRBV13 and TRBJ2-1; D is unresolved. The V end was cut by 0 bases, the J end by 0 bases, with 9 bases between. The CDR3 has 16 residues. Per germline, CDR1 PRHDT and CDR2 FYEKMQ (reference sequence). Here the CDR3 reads CASSLGGWSSYNEQFF. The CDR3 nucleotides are TGTGCCAGCAGCTTAGGAGGATGGAGCTCCTACAATGAGCAGTTCTTC.

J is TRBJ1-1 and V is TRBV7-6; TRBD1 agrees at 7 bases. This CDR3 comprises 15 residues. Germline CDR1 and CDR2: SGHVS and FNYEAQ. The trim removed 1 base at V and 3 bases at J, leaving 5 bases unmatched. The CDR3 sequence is CASSLERGGHTEAFF. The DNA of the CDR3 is TGTGCCAGCAGCTTAGAAAGAGGGGGCCACACTGAAGCTTTCTTT.

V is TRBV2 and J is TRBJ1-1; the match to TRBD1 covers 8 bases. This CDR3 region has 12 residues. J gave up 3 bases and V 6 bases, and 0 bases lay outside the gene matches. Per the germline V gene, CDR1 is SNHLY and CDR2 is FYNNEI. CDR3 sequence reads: CASRDRDTEAFF. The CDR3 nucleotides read TGTGCCAGCAGGGACAGGGACACTGAAGCTTTCTTT.